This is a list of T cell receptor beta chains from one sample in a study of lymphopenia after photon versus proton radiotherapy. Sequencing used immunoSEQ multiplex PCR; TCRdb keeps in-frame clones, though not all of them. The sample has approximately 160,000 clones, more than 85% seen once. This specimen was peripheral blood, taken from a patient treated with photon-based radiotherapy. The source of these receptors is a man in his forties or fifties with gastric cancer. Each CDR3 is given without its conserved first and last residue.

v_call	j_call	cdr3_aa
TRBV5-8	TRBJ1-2	ASSLDTLLYGYT
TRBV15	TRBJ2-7	ATSRDKAARERGEQY
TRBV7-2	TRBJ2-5	ASSSDTWEETQY
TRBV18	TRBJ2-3	ASHRASVLLEQY
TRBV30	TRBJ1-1	AWSVPHRPSNTEAF
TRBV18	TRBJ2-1	ASSPKREGYNEQF
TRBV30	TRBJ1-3	AWSGPAFSGNTIY
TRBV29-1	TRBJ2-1	SVEGQAGPDNEQF
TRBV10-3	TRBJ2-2	ALRDNTGELF
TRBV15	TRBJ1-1	ATSRDWAEVGNTEAF
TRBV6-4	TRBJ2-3	ASSDGASTDTQY
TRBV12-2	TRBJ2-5	ASRLPSGGPQETQY
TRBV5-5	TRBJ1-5	ASSLFAGKEPQH
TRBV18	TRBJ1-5	ASSQGLGSNQPQH
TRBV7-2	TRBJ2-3	ASSSSRLALVDTQY
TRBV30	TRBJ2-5	AWRESSKEY